A selection of T cell receptor beta chains follows, all from one sample in a study of blood T cell repertoires in COVID-19. Profiled with immunoSEQ multiplex PCR; TCRdb holds only in-frame clones, not every one. The profile shows tens of thousands of clones, 82% of them singletons. The sequenced sample was peripheral blood. These receptor sequences come from an elderly woman with acute or convalescent COVID-19. CDR3s include the opening cysteine and the closing phenylalanine or tryptophan. A D gene is named only where the DNA matches it firmly. Size tells how often a clone was seen (once, few, many) or the class of an expanded clone, and some rows leave it out.

d_call	j_call	clone_size	v_call	cdr3_aa	cdr3_nt
.	TRBJ1-2	.	TRBV14	CASSQTGTYGYTF	TGTGCCAGCAGCCAAACAGGGACCTATGGCTACACCTTC
TRBD1	TRBJ2-3	.	TRBV10-3	CAIRQGASTDTQYF	TGTGCCATCAGGCAGGGGGCGAGCACAGATACGCAGTATTTT
TRBD2	TRBJ2-7	few	TRBV18	CASSTTSGRAVYEQYF	TGTGCCAGCTCAACGACTAGCGGGAGGGCCGTGTACGAGCAGTACTTC
.	TRBJ1-5	.	TRBV6-2/TRBV6-3	CASSYVRVGNQPQHF	TGTGCCAGCAGTTACGTCAGGGTGGGCAATCAGCCCCAGCATTTT
.	TRBJ2-7	.	TRBV5-1	CASSLTSGYEQYF	TGCGCCAGCAGCCTAACTAGTGGTTACGAGCAGTACTTC
TRBD1	TRBJ2-2	.	TRBV7-9	CASSSGQGQLFF	TGTGCCAGCAGCTCCGGACAGGGACAGCTGTTTTTT
TRBD1	TRBJ2-3	.	TRBV2	CASSETSHRGQGNTDTQYF	TGTGCCAGCAGTGAGACCAGCCACCGGGGACAGGGAAACACAGATACGCAGTATTTT
.	TRBJ2-2	.	TRBV19	CASSRRQLNTGELFF	TGTGCCAGTAGTAGACGACAACTGAACACCGGGGAGCTGTTTTTT
TRBD2	TRBJ2-7	.	TRBV28	CASSLFSGTRSREQYF	TGTGCCAGCAGTTTATTTTCTGGGACTAGGTCTCGGGAGCAGTACTTC
TRBD2	TRBJ2-2	.	TRBV9	CASSGPSTSGGVGELFF	TGTGCCAGCAGCGGACCTTCGACTAGCGGAGGGGTCGGGGAGCTGTTTTTT
.	TRBJ2-2	.	TRBV7-2	CASSLAGASGELFF	TGTGCCAGCAGCTTAGCAGGGGCGAGCGGGGAGCTGTTTTTT
.	TRBJ1-4	once	TRBV21-1	CASSKKAWDSNVFF	TGTGCCAGCAGCAAAAAGGCCTGGGACAGTAACGTGTTTTTT
.	TRBJ2-5	.	TRBV20-1	CSAARETQYF	TGCAGTGCAGCACGGGAGACCCAGTACTTC
.	TRBJ2-7	.	TRBV6-5	CASSYHGRWTYEQYF	TGTGCCAGCAGTTACCATGGGAGATGGACCTACGAGCAGTACTTC
TRBD1	TRBJ1-5	.	TRBV3-1/TRBV3-2	CASSQGTGNQPQHF	TGTGCCAGCAGCCAAGGGACAGGGAATCAGCCCCAGCATTTT
.	TRBJ1-1	.	TRBV6-2/TRBV6-3	CASSYDGKNTEAFF	TGTGCCAGCAGTTACGACGGGAAGAACACTGAAGCTTTCTTT
TRBD2	TRBJ2-3	.	TRBV7-3	CASSLAGGSTDTQYF	TGTGCCAGCAGCTTAGCGGGAGGGAGCACAGATACGCAGTATTTT
.	TRBJ1-1	.	TRBV7-2	CASSYRPGSTEAFF	TGTGCCAGCAGCTACCGGCCGGGGAGCACTGAAGCTTTCTTT
TRBD1	TRBJ1-6	.	TRBV27	CASSFLGSTGFNSPLHF	TGTGCCAGCAGTTTTCTTGGGTCGACAGGGTTTAATTCACCCCTCCACTTT